The clone carrying this TCR beta chain was detected only once. V lost 4 bases and J lost 1, with 11 bases in between. This CDR3 is built from 15 residues. Germline CDR1 reads KGHDR; CDR2 reads SFDVKD. The data originate from a study of blood T cell repertoires in COVID-19. Study-wide context: The origin of the acute and convalescent COVID-19 samples was the United States, Italy and Spain. T cells, B-cell-depleted T cells, or PBMCs provided the cDNA or gDNA that served as material.

Original processing notes: Reference gene primers were amplified, and this amplification served to estimate nucleated cell counts. Profiled with immunoSEQ multiplex PCR; TCRdb holds only in-frame clones, not every one. From that table come the V and J calls and clone size; the DNA was used to work out D and trimming. The profile shows over 150,000 clones, approximately 82% of them singletons. The receptor comes from a woman older than 75 with active or convalescent COVID-19. Sequencing used peripheral blood. The chain carries TRBV24-1 and TRBJ2-3; maybe TRBD2 (6 bases). The CDR3 spells CATSDSSGGTDTQYF. In nucleotides, the CDR3 is TGTGCCACCAGTGACTCATCGGGGGGCACAGATACGCAGTATTTT.